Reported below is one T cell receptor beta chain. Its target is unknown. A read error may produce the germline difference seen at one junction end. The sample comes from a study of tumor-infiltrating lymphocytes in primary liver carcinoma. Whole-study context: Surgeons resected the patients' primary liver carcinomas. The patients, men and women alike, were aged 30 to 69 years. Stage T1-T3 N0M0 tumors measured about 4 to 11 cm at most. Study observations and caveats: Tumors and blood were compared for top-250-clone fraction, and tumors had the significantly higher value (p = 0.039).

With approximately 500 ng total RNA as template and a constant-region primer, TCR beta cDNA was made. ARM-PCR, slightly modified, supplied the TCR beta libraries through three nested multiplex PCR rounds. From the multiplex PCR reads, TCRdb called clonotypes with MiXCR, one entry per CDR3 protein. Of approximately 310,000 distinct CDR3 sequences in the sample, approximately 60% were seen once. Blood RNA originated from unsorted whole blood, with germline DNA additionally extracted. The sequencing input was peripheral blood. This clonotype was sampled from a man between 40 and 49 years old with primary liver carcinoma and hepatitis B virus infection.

The CDR3 nucleotides are TGTGCCAGCAGCCAAGAGGTGAAGGGGAGCTATGGCTTCACCTTC. This translates into CASSQEVKGSYGFTF. The chain recombines TRBV4-3 with TRBJ1-2, with D perhaps matching TRBD1 (5 bases). Per the germline V gene, CDR1 is LGHNA and CDR2 is YSLEER. The CDR3 consists of 15 residues.